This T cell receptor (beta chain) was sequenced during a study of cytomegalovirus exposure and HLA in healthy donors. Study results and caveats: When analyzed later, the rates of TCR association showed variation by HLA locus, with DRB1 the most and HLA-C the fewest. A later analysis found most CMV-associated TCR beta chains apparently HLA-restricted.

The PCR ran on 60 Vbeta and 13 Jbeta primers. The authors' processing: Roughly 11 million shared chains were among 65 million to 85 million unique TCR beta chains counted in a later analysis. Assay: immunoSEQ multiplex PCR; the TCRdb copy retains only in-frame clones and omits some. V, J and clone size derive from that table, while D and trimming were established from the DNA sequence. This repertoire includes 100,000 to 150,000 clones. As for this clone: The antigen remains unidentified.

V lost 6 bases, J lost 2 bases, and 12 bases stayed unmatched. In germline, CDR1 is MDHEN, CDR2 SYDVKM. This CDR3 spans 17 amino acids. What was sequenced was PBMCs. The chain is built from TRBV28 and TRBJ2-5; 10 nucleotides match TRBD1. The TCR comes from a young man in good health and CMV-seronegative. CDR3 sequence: CASRGTGVRKGQETQYF. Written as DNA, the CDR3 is TGTGCCAGCAGAGGGACAGGGGTGAGGAAAGGACAAGAGACCCAGTACTTC.